Presented here are 29 T cell receptor beta chains from one specimen sequenced in a study of T-cell memory formation after mild COVID-19. TCRdb analysed the 5' RACE reads with MiXCR anew, one entry per CDR3 protein. The table shows 400,000 to 550,000 distinct CDR3 sequences, with 20% to 30% occurring only once. The sample consisted of PBMCs or a T cell subset sorted from them (not recorded which). The receptors derive from an adult woman who had mild COVID-19 (a few samples of this study predate the infection). Cell type and time point are not known.

This clonotype has a handful of counts. The V gene is TRBV12-3 or TRBV12-4, the J gene TRBJ2-7; 8 bases line up with TRBD1. The ends lost 5 bases at V and 5 bases at J; junction bases unmatched: 17. The CDR3 is 17 residues long. This CDR3 is CASSLTGVLDRVHEQYF. The CDR3 DNA follows: TGTGCCAGCAGTCTCACCGGAGTTCTGGACAGGGTCCACGAGCAGTACTTC.

CDR3 loop: CASRYRDLNTEAFF. DNA of the CDR3: TGTGCCAGTCGATACAGGGACTTGAACACTGAAGCTTTCTTT. The chain couples TRBV19 to TRBJ1-1; TRBD1 might be the D (6 bases). The V end lost 8 bases, the J end lost 0 bases, and 13 bases lay between the germline ends. Germline V lookup: CDR1 LNHDA, CDR2 SQIVND (reference sequence). This CDR3 spans 14 amino acids.

V usage is TRBV5-1 and J usage is TRBJ2-2, with D uncertain. Germline V gene sequence: CDR1 SGHRS, CDR2 YFSETQ. The CDR3 totals 12 residues. Trimming stripped 3 bases from V and 5 bases from J, with 5 bases between. The CDR3 loop is CASSWETGELFF. The DNA for the CDR3 is TGCGCCAGCAGCTGGGAAACCGGGGAGCTGTTTTTT. The full variable domain, with the rest looked up from reference TRBV5-1 and TRBJ2-2, is KAGVTQTPRYLIKTRGQQVTLSCSPISGHRSVSWYQQTPGQGLQFLFEYFSETQRNKGNFPGRFSGRQFSNSRSEMNVSTLELGDSALYLCASSWETGELFFGEGSRLTVL.

In its sample, this clonotype was seen a few times. The chain combines TRBV20-1 with TRBJ2-2; 8 bases line up with TRBD2. Trimming took 3 bases from V and 1 from J; bases not matched to a gene: 10. CDR1 is DFQATT, CDR2 SNEGSKA, per germline (reference sequence). The CDR3 is made up of 17 amino acids. The CDR3 DNA reads as TGCAGTGCTAGGGGCAGCACTAGCGGCCTGAACACCGGGGAGCTGTTTTTT. It is translated as CSARGSTSGLNTGELFF.

This clonotype was recorded a few times. V usage is TRBV7-9 and J usage is TRBJ1-1; D may be TRBD1 (5 bases). The CDR3 runs 14 residues. Trimming stripped 6 bases from V and 3 bases from J, with 14 bases between. CDR1 and CDR2 from the germline V gene are SEHNR and FQNEAQ (reference sequence). CDR3 DNA: TGTGCCAGCAGTCGGAGTGACAGCTACACTGAAGCTTTCTTT. Translating gives CASSRSDSYTEAFF.

This clonotype was recorded a few times. J is TRBJ2-5 and V is TRBV29-1, with D perhaps matching TRBD1 (6 bases). This CDR3 region has 12 residues. Looked up from germline, CDR1 is SQVTM and CDR2 is ANQGSEA. Trimming removed 6 bases at V and 5 bases at J, with 13 bases between. Written as DNA, the CDR3 is TGCAGCGTGGGGGCCCACGGGGAGACCCAGTACTTC. This gives the protein CSVGAHGETQYF.

The J gene is TRBJ1-1, the V gene TRBV6-2 or TRBV6-3, with 7 positions matching TRBD1. Germline CDR1 and CDR2: MNHEY and SVGEGT. V lost 5 bases to trimming and J lost 3 bases; unmatched junction nucleotides: 9. The length of the CDR3 is 15 residues. CDR3 sequence: CASSGGTEIDTEAFF. CDR3 bases: TGTGCCAGCAGTGGCGGGACAGAGATTGACACTGAAGCTTTCTTT.

The chain carries TRBV29-1 and TRBJ2-7, with TRBD1 matching over 8 bases. Trimming cost V 6 bases and J 7 bases; bases outside gene matches: 8. Looked up from germline, CDR1 is SQVTM and CDR2 is ANQGSEA. The CDR3 consists of 12 residues. The CDR3 is CSVGTGGREQYF. The CDR3 nucleotides are TGCAGCGTCGGGACAGGTGGAAGAGAGCAGTACTTC.

As DNA, the CDR3 is TGTGCCAGCAGCCTTGGGACAGACGTTTTAAGGGAGACCCAGTACTTC. Encoded protein: CASSLGTDVLRETQYF. The V and J genes are TRBV7-9 and TRBJ2-5; 7 bases match TRBD1. Germline V gene lookup returns CDR1 SEHNR and CDR2 FQNEAQ (reference sequence). J lost 5 bases, V lost 5 bases, and 14 bases had no gene match. CDR3 size: 16 residues.

V and J are TRBV5-6 and TRBJ1-5; D ambiguous. Germline V gene sequence: CDR1 SGHDT, CDR2 YYEEEE. This CDR3 contains 15 residues. The V end was cut by 0 bases, the J end by 1 base, with 8 bases between. The CDR3 sequence is CASSLGRWSNQPQHF. The CDR3 DNA follows: TGTGCCAGCAGCTTGGGACGTTGGAGCAATCAGCCCCAGCATTTT.

This chain links TRBV2 with TRBJ1-1; a weak D match, TRBD1 (6 bases). Trimming stripped 5 bases from V and 6 bases from J, with 19 bases between. Germline values: CDR1 SNHLY, CDR2 FYNNEI. The CDR3 length is 15 residues. The CDR3 here is CASSSSGGWVSEAFF. The CDR3 region has the DNA TGTGCCAGCAGTTCATCCGGGGGCTGGGTCTCTGAAGCTTTCTTT.

The genes are TRBV6-5 and TRBJ2-1, with TRBD2 matching 9 bases. Germline CDR1 reads MNHEY; CDR2 reads SVGAGI. The CDR3 has 15 residues. The junction had 7 bases not matched to a gene; V was cut back by 2 bases and J by 8 bases. CDR3 sequence (DNA): TGTGCCAGCAGTTACGAGGCTAGCGGGGCTTATGAGCAGTTCTTC. It translates to CASSYEASGAYEQFF.

This clonotype was seen only a few times. CDR3 nucleotide sequence: TGTGCCAGCAGCCCTCCCGGGACTAGGAGTTCCTACGAGCAGTACTTC. It specifies CASSPPGTRSSYEQYF. This chain connects TRBV5-8 to TRBJ2-7; 8 positions agree with TRBD2. Trimming cost V 4 bases and J 1 base; bases outside gene matches: 10. Per the germline V gene, CDR1 is SGHTS and CDR2 is YDEGEE. The CDR3 length is 16 residues.

This clonotype was observed a handful of times. The J gene is TRBJ2-1, the V gene TRBV5-6; possible D gene TRBD1, 5 bases. This CDR3 has 14 amino acids. Germline CDR1 SGHDT, CDR2 YYEEEE. V lost 0 bases to trimming and J lost 2 bases, with 6 bases between them. CDR3 sequence reads: CASSLGTTYNEQFF. The DNA for the CDR3 is TGTGCCAGCAGCTTGGGGACAACCTACAATGAGCAGTTCTTC.

This clonotype has a handful of counts. The DNA for the CDR3 is TGTGCCAGCAGCCAAAGCGGGAAGTTTAGAGAGACCCAGTACTTC. Translation gives CASSQSGKFRETQYF. The rearrangement links TRBV4-2 to TRBJ2-5, with 7 bases matching TRBD2. Germline CDR1 and CDR2: LGHNA and YNFKEQ. This CDR3 is 15 amino acids long. V dropped 2 bases and J dropped 4; count of bases not matched to a gene: 7.

The CDR3 sequence: CASSLMAGELFF. The CDR3 coding sequence is TGTGCCAGCAGCTTAATGGCTGGGGAGCTGTTTTTT. The chain uses TRBV7-3 and TRBJ2-2; D not resolved. V was shortened by 1 base and J by 8 bases, with 5 bases between the two germline ends. CDR1 is SGHTA, CDR2 FQGTGA, per germline. The CDR3 spans 12 residues.

This clonotype was counted only a few times. This chain joins TRBV27 and TRBJ2-3; no firm D call. CDR1 is MNHEY, CDR2 SMNVEV, per germline (reference sequence). V was pared by 6 bases and J by 6 bases, with 13 bases between. This CDR3 comprises 13 residues. The CDR3 DNA sequence: TGTGCCAGCAGCTCAGGCATCACGGATACGCAGTATTTT. Translating gives CASSSGITDTQYF.

This clonotype was seen a handful of times. The chain employs TRBV12-3 or TRBV12-4 and TRBJ1-2; D perhaps matches TRBD1 (5 bases). Trimming took off 0 bases at V and 8 bases at J, with 10 bases between the two ends. CDR3 length: 13 amino acids. The DNA for the CDR3 is TGTGCCAGCAGTTTAGCGGGGCCCTCCGGCTACACCTTC. Translation: CASSLAGPSGYTF.

The chain uses TRBV2 and TRBJ2-1, with D perhaps given as TRBD1 or TRBD2 (6 bases each). V shed 6 bases and J shed 8 bases, with 20 bases lying between them. The germline V gene has CDR1 SNHLY and CDR2 FYNNEI. CDR3 length: 15 residues. CDR3 amino acids: CASSFWGALADEQFF. The CDR3 bases are TGTGCCAGCAGCTTCTGGGGGGCGTTAGCCGATGAGCAGTTCTTC. Full variable domain (outside the CDR3, taken from reference TRBV2 and TRBJ2-1): EPEVTQTPSHQVTQMGQEVILRCVPISNHLYFYWYRQILGQKVEFLVSFYNNEISEKSEIFDDQFSVERPDGSNFTLKIRSTKLEDSAMYFCASSFWGALADEQFFGPGTRLTVL.

This clonotype has just a few counts. The chain combines TRBV18 with TRBJ2-1; 7 nucleotides align to TRBD2. This CDR3 comprises 16 residues. Unmatched junction bases numbered 13, after V lost 1 base and J lost 10 bases. Per the germline V gene, CDR1 is KGHSH and CDR2 is LQKENI. The CDR3 loop reads CASSPQASGLSGEQFF. In DNA, the CDR3 is TGTGCCAGCTCACCACAGGCTAGCGGCCTGTCGGGGGAGCAGTTCTTC. Combining the CDR3 with reference TRBV18 and TRBJ2-1 gives the whole variable domain NAGVMQNPRHLVRRRGQEARLRCSPMKGHSHVYWYRQLPEEGLKFMVYLQKENIIDESGMPKERFSAEFPKEGPSILRIQQVVRGDSAAYFCASSPQASGLSGEQFFGPGTRLTVL.

This rearrangement joins TRBV7-3 to TRBJ2-7; D is unclear. The V end lost 5 bases, the J end lost 3 bases, and 11 bases lay between the germline ends. Germline loops: CDR1 SGHTA, CDR2 FQGTGA. The CDR3 runs 13 residues. The CDR3 DNA follows: TGTGCCAGCAGCCCTTTCGCAGGCTACGAGCAGTACTTC. Protein: CASSPFAGYEQYF.

This chain uses TRBV2 with TRBJ1-1; TRBD1 might be the D (5 bases). CDR3 length equals 12 residues. The V gene lost 6 bases and the J gene lost 9 bases, with 14 bases spanning the gap. Germline loops: CDR1 SNHLY, CDR2 FYNNEI. Here the CDR3 DNA reads TGTGCCAGCAGCGTCGGGACGGTAAAAGCTTTCTTT. It is translated as CASSVGTVKAFF.

The genes are TRBV19 and TRBJ1-2; 9 bases fit TRBD1. The germline V gene has CDR1 LNHDA and CDR2 SQIVND (reference sequence). The CDR3 runs 15 residues. V shed 3 bases and J 4 bases; nucleotides not matched to a gene: 6. The CDR3 reads CASSISTGGIYGYTF. For the CDR3, the DNA is TGTGCCAGTAGTATCTCGACAGGGGGGATCTATGGCTACACCTTC. Based on the CDR3 plus reference TRBV19 and TRBJ1-2, the full variable domain is DGGITQSPKYLFRKEGQNVTLSCEQNLNHDAMYWYRQDPGQGLRLIYYSQIVNDFQKGDIAEGYSVSREKKESFPLTVTSAQKNPTAFYLCASSISTGGIYGYTFGSGTRLTVV.

CDR3: CASSQALAGDLTDTQYF. The CDR3 DNA sequence: TGTGCCAGCAGCCAAGCTCTAGCGGGGGACCTCACAGATACGCAGTATTTT. This chain connects TRBV4-2 to TRBJ2-3, with TRBD2 matching 10 bases. CDR1 LGHNA and CDR2 YNFKEQ come from the germline V gene. This CDR3 comprises 17 residues. Trimming cost V 1 base and J 2 bases; bases outside gene matches: 6.

This clonotype was seen more than once but under ten times. The V and J genes are TRBV20-1 and TRBJ1-1; 8 positions agree with TRBD1. V dropped 5 bases and J dropped 2; count of bases not matched to a gene: 10. This CDR3 comprises 15 residues. Germline CDR1 DFQATT, CDR2 SNEGSKA (reference sequence). The CDR3 reads CSAPRQGAINTEAFF. The CDR3 DNA reads as TGCAGTGCTCCCCGGCAGGGGGCCATAAACACTGAAGCTTTCTTT.

This clonotype occurred a few times. In DNA, the CDR3 is TGCGCCAGCAGCTGGGACAGAGTTTCCTACGAGCAGTACTTC. It codes for CASSWDRVSYEQYF. The rearrangement joins TRBV5-1 to TRBJ2-7, with 7 positions matching TRBD1. Germline V lookup: CDR1 SGHRS, CDR2 YFSETQ. The J segment lost 1 base and the V segment lost 3 bases, leaving 4 bases of the junction unmatched. The CDR3 totals 14 residues.

This clonotype was observed a few times. The chain employs TRBV3-1 and TRBJ2-3; 9 nucleotides match TRBD1. There are 16 residues in the CDR3. Germline V gene sequence: CDR1 LGHDT, CDR2 YNNKEL (reference sequence). V lost 5 bases to trimming and J lost 5 bases; unmatched junction nucleotides: 11. The DNA for the CDR3 is TGTGCCAGCAGCGATATCGGGACAGGGAATGAAGATACGCAGTATTTT. Residues: CASSDIGTGNEDTQYF.

There are a few counts of this clonotype. The rearrangement joins TRBV7-8 to TRBJ1-5, with a tentative D call TRBD1 (5 bases). Germline V gene lookup returns CDR1 SGHVS and CDR2 FQNEAQ. This CDR3 spans 15 amino acids. Trimming cost V 5 bases and J 7 bases, with 18 bases left between them. The CDR3 reads CASSNRRDARQPQHF. CDR3 DNA: TGTGCCAGCAGCAACAGGAGGGACGCGAGGCAGCCCCAGCATTTT.

This clonotype has just a few counts. The chain employs TRBV6-6 and TRBJ1-1; D gene uncertain. This CDR3 contains 14 residues. The germline gives CDR1 MNHNY, CDR2 SVGAGI (reference sequence). V was cut by 7 bases and J by 1 base, with 13 bases left in between. CDR3 loop: CASTLTGRNTEAFF. The DNA for the CDR3 is TGTGCCAGCACTTTAACCGGACGGAACACTGAAGCTTTCTTT.